Below, 17 T cell receptor beta chains from the same sample are listed, as sequenced in a study of cytomegalovirus exposure and HLA in healthy donors. The study ran its PCR with 60 Vbeta and 13 Jbeta primers. This table comes from immunoSEQ multiplex PCR, and its TCRdb copy is limited to in-frame clones, with some not included. The table for this sample gives 65,000 to 85,000 clones. The material sequenced was PBMCs. The receptors were gathered from a female donor in good health and CMV-seropositive.

The gene calls are TRBV19 and TRBJ1-1, with TRBD1 matching over 7 bases. Per the germline V gene, CDR1 is LNHDA and CDR2 is SQIVND (reference sequence). The V segment lost 8 bases and the J segment 5 bases; nucleotides outside the gene matches: 5. The length of the CDR3 is 12 residues. DNA for the CDR3: TGTGCCAGTGCTGACAGGGTGACTGAAGCTTTCTTT. Translating gives CASADRVTEAFF.

The chain employs TRBV7-9 and TRBJ2-7, with D perhaps matching TRBD1 (5 bases). CDR1 and CDR2 from the germline V gene are SEHNR and FQNEAQ (reference sequence). The CDR3 covers 15 residues. V was pared by 5 bases and J by 4 bases, with 18 bases between. DNA for the CDR3: TGTGCCAGCAGCGATGCCCCGGCAGGGCGGTACGAGCAGTACTTC. It yields the protein CASSDAPAGRYEQYF. The full variable domain, completed using reference TRBV7-9 and TRBJ2-7, is DTGVSQNPRHKITKRGQNVTFRCDPISEHNRLYWYRQTLGQGPEFLTYFQNEAQLEKSRLLSDRFSAERPKGSFSTLEIQRTEQGDSAMYLCASSDAPAGRYEQYFGPGTRLTVT.

The chain carries TRBV29-1 and TRBJ1-2; D might be TRBD1 (5 bases). With 3 bases removed from V and 2 bases from J, the gap between germline ends came to 10 bases. The CDR3 length is 13 residues. Germline V gene sequence: CDR1 SQVTM, CDR2 ANQGSEA. This chain's CDR3 is CSVDSGTNYGYTF. The DNA of the CDR3 is TGCAGCGTTGATAGCGGGACCAACTATGGCTACACCTTC.

The rearrangement links TRBV6-5 to TRBJ2-2, with D perhaps TRBD2 (5 bases). Looked up from germline, CDR1 is MNHEY and CDR2 is SVGAGI. CDR3 length equals 12 residues. The V end was cut by 6 bases, the J end by 7 bases, with 9 bases between. The CDR3 spells CASRNEGGELFF. Here the CDR3 DNA reads TGTGCCAGCAGAAACGAGGGCGGGGAGCTGTTTTTT.

A note on this clone: Additional DNA sequences in this sample encode the identical CDR3. The genes are TRBV28 and TRBJ1-5; a possible D gene is TRBD1 (5 bases). The germline CDR1 and CDR2 sequences are MDHEN and SYDVKM. V dropped 6 bases and J dropped 11 bases, with 14 bases sitting between them. The CDR3 consists of 12 residues. The CDR3 nucleotides are TGTGCCAGCAGAGATACCAGACAGTCCCAGCATTTT. As protein: CASRDTRQSQHF.

The chain links TRBV4-3 to TRBJ2-3, with D tentatively TRBD1 (6 bases). Trimming cost V 0 bases and J 6 bases, with 22 bases left between them. There are 18 residues in the CDR3. Germline V gives CDR1 LGHNA, CDR2 YSLEER. The CDR3 DNA reads as TGCGCCAGCAGCCAAGAGATAGTGGGGACACGGCCCCCGGATACGCAGTATTTT. Translation: CASSQEIVGTRPPDTQYF.

The J gene is TRBJ1-4, the V gene TRBV18, with 9 nucleotides matching TRBD1. CDR1 and CDR2 from the germline V gene are KGHSH and LQKENI. The V gene end was trimmed by 6 bases and the J gene end by 3 bases; junction bases not matched to a gene: 5. This CDR3 region has 15 residues. The CDR3 coding sequence is TGTGCCAGCTCCCAGGGACAGGGCTCTAATGAAAAACTGTTTTTT. It translates to CASSQGQGSNEKLFF.

The J gene is TRBJ2-3, the V gene TRBV25-1; 7 bases align to TRBD2. Germline CDR1 reads MGHDK; CDR2 reads SYGVNS. The CDR3 loop spans 15 amino acids. V lost 6 bases, J lost 0 bases, and 6 bases stayed unmatched. CDR3 DNA: TGTGCCAGCAGCTCGAGCGGGGTGAGCACAGATACGCAGTATTTT. Translated, it gives CASSSSGVSTDTQYF. The whole variable domain, remainder taken from reference TRBV25-1 and TRBJ2-3, is EADIYQTPRYLVIGTGKKITLECSQTMGHDKMYWYQQDPGMELHLIHYSYGVNSTEKGDLSSESTVSRIRTEHFPLTLESARPSHTSQYLCASSSSGVSTDTQYFGPGTRLTVL.

The chain is built from TRBV9 and TRBJ1-2; D not resolved. The V gene's germline CDR1 is SGDLS and CDR2 YYNGEE. Trimming shortened V by 4 bases and J by 0 bases, and 7 bases separated the two germline ends. The CDR3 sequence is 13 residues long. In DNA form, the CDR3 reads TGTGCCAGCAGCCAGATTGCTAACTATGGCTACACCTTC. Protein sequence: CASSQIANYGYTF.

The V gene is TRBV7-6, the J gene TRBJ2-7; 9 bases are a match to TRBD1. The CDR3 has 14 residues. The junction had 4 bases not matched to a gene; V was cut back by 5 bases and J by 2 bases. From germline, CDR1 is SGHVS and CDR2 FNYEAQ. CDR3 loop: CASSPGTGTYEQYF. CDR3 DNA sequence: TGTGCCAGCAGCCCTGGGACAGGGACCTACGAGCAGTACTTC.

CDR3 DNA: TGCGCCAGCAGCCAAGAAAGCTGGGAGACCCAGTACTTC. Translation: CASSQESWETQYF. This chain links TRBV4-3 with TRBJ2-5; D is undetermined. There are 13 residues in the CDR3. The germline V gene has CDR1 LGHNA and CDR2 YSLEER. V lost 0 bases to trimming and J lost 5 bases, with 7 bases between them.

This chain uses TRBV7-9 with TRBJ1-1; D may be TRBD1 (5 bases). CDR3 size: 12 residues. Germline V gives CDR1 SEHNR, CDR2 FQNEAQ (reference sequence). V was shortened by 3 bases and J by 3 bases, with 5 bases between the two germline ends. CDR3 sequence (DNA): TGTGCCAGCAGCTTCAGGGACACTGAAGCTTTCTTT. Encoded protein: CASSFRDTEAFF.

The J gene is TRBJ2-3, the V gene TRBV7-2, with 7 bases aligning to TRBD2. The CDR3 contains 14 residues. Per the germline V gene, CDR1 is SGHTA and CDR2 is FQGNSA. V gave up 0 bases and J gave up 7 bases; unmatched junction bases: 4. The CDR3 DNA follows: TGTGCCAGCAGCTTAGCGGGAGGGCGGAATACGCAGTATTTT. Translation: CASSLAGGRNTQYF.

The gene calls are TRBV28 and TRBJ2-7; TRBD2 agrees at 7 bases. V lost 2 bases and J lost 4; bases outside the gene matches: 11. Germline V gene sequence: CDR1 MDHEN, CDR2 SYDVKM. The CDR3 is 16 residues long. The CDR3 is CASSLGPSGGVYEQYF. In nucleotides, the CDR3 is TGTGCCAGCAGTTTAGGGCCGTCGGGGGGTGTTTACGAGCAGTACTTC. The complete variable domain, with remaining parts taken from reference TRBV28 and TRBJ2-7, reads DVKVTQSSRYLVKRTGEKVFLECVQDMDHENMFWYRQDPGLGLRLIYFSYDVKMKEKGDIPEGYSVSREKKERFSLILESASTNQTSMYLCASSLGPSGGVYEQYFGPGTRLTVT.

V gene TRBV28 combines with J gene TRBJ2-3; D possibly corresponds to TRBD2 (6 bases). Germline V gene lookup returns CDR1 MDHEN and CDR2 SYDVKM. The CDR3 loop spans 14 amino acids. The germline V and J ends were trimmed by 7 bases and 0 bases, with 11 bases remaining between them. CDR3 sequence: CASKAGTSTDTQYF. Here the CDR3 DNA reads TGTGCCAGCAAGGCGGGGACTAGCACAGATACGCAGTATTTT.

The chain couples TRBV29-1 to TRBJ2-6; TRBD2 matches 7 bases. The CDR3 has 14 amino acids. V dropped 4 bases and J dropped 0; count of bases not matched to a gene: 0. The germline V gene has CDR1 SQVTM and CDR2 ANQGSEA. CDR3 nucleotide sequence: TGCAGCGTTGCGGGGGGCTCTGGGGCCAACGTCCTGACTTTC. Translating it yields CSVAGGSGANVLTF.

V and J are TRBV6-6 and TRBJ2-7; 10 bases fit TRBD1. Germline V gives CDR1 MNHNY, CDR2 SVGAGI (reference sequence). This CDR3 comprises 15 residues. V gave up 5 bases and J gave up 4 bases; unmatched junction bases: 8. The CDR3 DNA is TGTGCCAGCAGTGCTACCGGGACAGGGGTTTACGAGCAGTACTTC. Translating gives CASSATGTGVYEQYF.